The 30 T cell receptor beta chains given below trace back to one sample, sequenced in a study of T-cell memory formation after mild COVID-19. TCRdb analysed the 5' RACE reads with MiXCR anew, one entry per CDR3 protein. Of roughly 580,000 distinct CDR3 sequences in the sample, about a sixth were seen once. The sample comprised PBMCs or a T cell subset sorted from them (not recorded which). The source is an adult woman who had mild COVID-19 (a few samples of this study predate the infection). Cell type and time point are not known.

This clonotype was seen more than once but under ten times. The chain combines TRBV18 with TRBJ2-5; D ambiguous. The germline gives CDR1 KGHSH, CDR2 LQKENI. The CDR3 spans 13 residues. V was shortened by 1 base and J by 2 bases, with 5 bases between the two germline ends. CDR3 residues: CASSPREQETQYF. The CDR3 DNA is TGTGCCAGCTCACCACGGGAACAAGAGACCCAGTACTTC.

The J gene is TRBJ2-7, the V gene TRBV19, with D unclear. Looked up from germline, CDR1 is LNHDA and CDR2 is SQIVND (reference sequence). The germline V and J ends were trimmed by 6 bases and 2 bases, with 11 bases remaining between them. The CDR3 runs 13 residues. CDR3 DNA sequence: TGTGCCAGTAGCAATCAGGCAGCCTACGAGCAGTACTTC. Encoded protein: CASSNQAAYEQYF.

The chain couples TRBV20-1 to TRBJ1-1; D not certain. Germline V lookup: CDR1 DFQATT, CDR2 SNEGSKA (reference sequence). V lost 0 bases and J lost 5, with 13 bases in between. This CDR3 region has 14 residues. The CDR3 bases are TGCAGTGCTAGAGATCCCCGGATTAATACTGAAGCTTTCTTT. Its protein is CSARDPRINTEAFF.

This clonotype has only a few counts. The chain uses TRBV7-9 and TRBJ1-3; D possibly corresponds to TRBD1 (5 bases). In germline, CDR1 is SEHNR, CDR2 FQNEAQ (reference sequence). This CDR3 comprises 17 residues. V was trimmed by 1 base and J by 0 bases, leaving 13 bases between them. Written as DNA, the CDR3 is TGTGCCAGCAGCTTAGGAGGGACCCTACGCTCTGGAAACACCATATATTTT. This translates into CASSLGGTLRSGNTIYF.

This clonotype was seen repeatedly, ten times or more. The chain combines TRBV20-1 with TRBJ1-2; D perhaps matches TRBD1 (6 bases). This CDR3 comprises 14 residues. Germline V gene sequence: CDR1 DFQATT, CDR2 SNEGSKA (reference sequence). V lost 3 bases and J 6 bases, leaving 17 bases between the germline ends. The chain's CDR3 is CSASKLGAANGYTF. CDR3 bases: TGCAGTGCTAGCAAGCTGGGGGCGGCGAATGGCTACACCTTC.

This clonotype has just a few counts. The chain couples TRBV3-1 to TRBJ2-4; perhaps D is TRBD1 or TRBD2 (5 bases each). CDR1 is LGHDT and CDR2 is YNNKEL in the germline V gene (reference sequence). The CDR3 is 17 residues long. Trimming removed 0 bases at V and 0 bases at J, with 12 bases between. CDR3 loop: CASSQDRDGLAKNIQYF. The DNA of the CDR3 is TGTGCCAGCAGCCAAGACCGGGACGGATTAGCCAAAAACATTCAGTACTTC.

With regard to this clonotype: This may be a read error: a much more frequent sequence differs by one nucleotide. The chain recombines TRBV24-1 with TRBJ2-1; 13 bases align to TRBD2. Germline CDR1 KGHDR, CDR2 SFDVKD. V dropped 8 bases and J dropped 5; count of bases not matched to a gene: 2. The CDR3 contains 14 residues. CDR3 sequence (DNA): TGTGCCACCATGGGACTAGCGGGAAACAATGAGCAGTTCTTC. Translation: CATMGLAGNNEQFF.

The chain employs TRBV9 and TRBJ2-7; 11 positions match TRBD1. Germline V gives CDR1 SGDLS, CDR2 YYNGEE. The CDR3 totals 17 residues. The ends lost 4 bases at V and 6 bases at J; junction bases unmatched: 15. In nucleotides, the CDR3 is TGTGCCAGCAGCCCTACCACCGGACAGGGGGCGCTTGGCGAGCAGTACTTC. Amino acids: CASSPTTGQGALGEQYF.

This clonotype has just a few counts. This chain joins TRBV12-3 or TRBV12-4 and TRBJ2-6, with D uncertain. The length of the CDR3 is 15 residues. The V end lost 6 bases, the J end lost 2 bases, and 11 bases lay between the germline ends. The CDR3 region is CASSAAGTGANVLTF. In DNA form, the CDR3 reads TGTGCCAGCAGCGCGGCAGGCACTGGGGCCAACGTCCTGACTTTC.

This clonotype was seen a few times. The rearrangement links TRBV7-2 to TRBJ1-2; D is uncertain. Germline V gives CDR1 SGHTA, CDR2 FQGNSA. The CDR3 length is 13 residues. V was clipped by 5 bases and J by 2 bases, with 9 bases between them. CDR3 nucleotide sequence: TGTGCCAGCAGCACACAGATAAACTATGGCTACACCTTC. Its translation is CASSTQINYGYTF.

The CDR3 protein is CSVEGAAATEAFF. CDR3 coding DNA: TGCAGCGTTGAAGGGGCGGCTGCCACTGAAGCTTTCTTT. This chain joins TRBV29-1 and TRBJ1-1; D is unresolved. CDR3 length: 13 amino acids. Germline V gene lookup returns CDR1 SQVTM and CDR2 ANQGSEA. V lost 1 base to trimming and J lost 4 bases, with 10 bases between them.

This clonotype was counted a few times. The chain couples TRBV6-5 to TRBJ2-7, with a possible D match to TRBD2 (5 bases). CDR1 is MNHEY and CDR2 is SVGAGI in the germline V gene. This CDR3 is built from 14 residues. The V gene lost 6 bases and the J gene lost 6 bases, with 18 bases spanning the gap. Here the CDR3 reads CASRSSWKPLEQYF. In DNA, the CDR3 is TGTGCCAGCAGATCTAGCTGGAAACCCCTCGAGCAGTACTTC.

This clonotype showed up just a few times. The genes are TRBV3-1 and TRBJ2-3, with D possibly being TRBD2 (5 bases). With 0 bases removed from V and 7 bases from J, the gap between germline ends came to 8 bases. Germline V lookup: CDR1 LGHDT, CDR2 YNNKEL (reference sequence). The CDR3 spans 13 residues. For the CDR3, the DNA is TGTGCCAGCAGCCAAGAAGGAGGAAATACGCAGTATTTT. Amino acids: CASSQEGGNTQYF.

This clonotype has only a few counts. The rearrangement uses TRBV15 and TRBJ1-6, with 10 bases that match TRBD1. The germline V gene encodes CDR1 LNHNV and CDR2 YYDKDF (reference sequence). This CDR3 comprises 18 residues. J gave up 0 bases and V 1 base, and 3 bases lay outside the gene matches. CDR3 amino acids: CATSRGDRGFSYNSPLHF. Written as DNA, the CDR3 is TGTGCCACCAGCAGAGGGGACAGGGGTTTCTCCTATAATTCACCCCTCCACTTT.

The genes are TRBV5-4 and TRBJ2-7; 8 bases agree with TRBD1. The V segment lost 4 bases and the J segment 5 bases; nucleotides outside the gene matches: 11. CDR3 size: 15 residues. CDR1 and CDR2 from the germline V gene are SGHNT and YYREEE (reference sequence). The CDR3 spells CASSDMPTGEDEQYF. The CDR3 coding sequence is TGTGCCAGCAGCGATATGCCGACAGGGGAGGACGAGCAGTACTTC.

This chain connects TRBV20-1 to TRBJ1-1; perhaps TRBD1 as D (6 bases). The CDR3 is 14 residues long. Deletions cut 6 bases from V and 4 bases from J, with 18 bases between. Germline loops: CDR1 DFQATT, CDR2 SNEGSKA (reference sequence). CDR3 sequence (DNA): TGCAGTGCAAAGAGGGGGGCCCCGGGCACTGAAGCTTTCTTT. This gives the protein CSAKRGAPGTEAFF.

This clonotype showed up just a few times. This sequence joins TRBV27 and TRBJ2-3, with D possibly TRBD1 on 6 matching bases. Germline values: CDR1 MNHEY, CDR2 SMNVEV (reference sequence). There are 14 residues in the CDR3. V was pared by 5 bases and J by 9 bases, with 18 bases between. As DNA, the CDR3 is TGTGCCAGCAGTCCTCAGGGGCCCGGTTGGACGCAGTATTTT. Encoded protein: CASSPQGPGWTQYF.

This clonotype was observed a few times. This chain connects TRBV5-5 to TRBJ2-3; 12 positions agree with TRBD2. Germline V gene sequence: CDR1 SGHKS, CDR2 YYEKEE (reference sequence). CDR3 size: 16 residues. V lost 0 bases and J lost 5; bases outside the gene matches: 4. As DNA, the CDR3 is TGTGCCAGCAGCTTGGGACTAGCGGGGGTAGGAGATACGCAGTATTTT. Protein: CASSLGLAGVGDTQYF.

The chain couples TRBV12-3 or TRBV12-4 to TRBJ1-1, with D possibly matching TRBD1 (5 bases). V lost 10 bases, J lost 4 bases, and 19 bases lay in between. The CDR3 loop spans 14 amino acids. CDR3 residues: CATSDQGKVTEAFF. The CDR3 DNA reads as TGTGCCACCAGCGACCAGGGTAAGGTCACTGAAGCTTTCTTT.

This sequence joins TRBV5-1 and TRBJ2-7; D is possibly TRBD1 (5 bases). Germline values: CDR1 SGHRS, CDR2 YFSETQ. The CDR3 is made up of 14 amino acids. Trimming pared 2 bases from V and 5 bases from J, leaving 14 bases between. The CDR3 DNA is TGCGCCAGCAGCTTTCGGCAGGGTAATAACGAGCAGTACTTC. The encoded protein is CASSFRQGNNEQYF. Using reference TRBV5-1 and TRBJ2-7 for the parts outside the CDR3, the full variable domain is KAGVTQTPRYLIKTRGQQVTLSCSPISGHRSVSWYQQTPGQGLQFLFEYFSETQRNKGNFPGRFSGRQFSNSRSEMNVSTLELGDSALYLCASSFRQGNNEQYFGPGTRLTVT.

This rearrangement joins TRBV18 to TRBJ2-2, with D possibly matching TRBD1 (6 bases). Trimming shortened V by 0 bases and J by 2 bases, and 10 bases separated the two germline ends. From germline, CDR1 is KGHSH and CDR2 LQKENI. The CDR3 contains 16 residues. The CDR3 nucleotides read TGTGCCAGCTCACCACCGCCACAGGGCAACACCGGGGAGCTGTTTTTT. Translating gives CASSPPPQGNTGELFF.

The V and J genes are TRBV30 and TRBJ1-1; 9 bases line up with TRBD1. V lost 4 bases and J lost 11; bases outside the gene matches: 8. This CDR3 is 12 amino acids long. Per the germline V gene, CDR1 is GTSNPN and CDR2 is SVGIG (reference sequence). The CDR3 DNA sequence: TGTGCCTGGAACCGGGGACAGGGTGGGGCTTTCTTT. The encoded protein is CAWNRGQGGAFF. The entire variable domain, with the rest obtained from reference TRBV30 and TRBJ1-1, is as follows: SQTIHQWPATLVQPVGSPLSLECTVEGTSNPNLYWYRQAAGRGLQLLFYSVGIGQISSEVPQNLSASRPQDRQFILSSKKLLLSDSGFYLCAWNRGQGGAFFGQGTRLTVV.

The CDR3 protein is CAGPGGITDDSNQPQHF. The CDR3, as DNA: TGTGCCGGCCCAGGGGGGATTACCGACGATAGCAATCAGCCCCAGCATTTT. The rearrangement uses TRBV27 and TRBJ1-5; the match to TRBD1 covers 7 bases. In germline, CDR1 is MNHEY, CDR2 SMNVEV (reference sequence). The length of the CDR3 is 17 residues. Trimming removed 11 bases from V and 0 bases from J; junction bases left unmatched: 16.

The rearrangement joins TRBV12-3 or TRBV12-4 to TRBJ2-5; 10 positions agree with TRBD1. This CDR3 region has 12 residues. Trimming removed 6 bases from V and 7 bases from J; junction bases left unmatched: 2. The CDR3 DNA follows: TGTGCCAGCAGCTGGACAGGGGGGACCCAGTACTTC. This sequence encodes CASSWTGGTQYF.

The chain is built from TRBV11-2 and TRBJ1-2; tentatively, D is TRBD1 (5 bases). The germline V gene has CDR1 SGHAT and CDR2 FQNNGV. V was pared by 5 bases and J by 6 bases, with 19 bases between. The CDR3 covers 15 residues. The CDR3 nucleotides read TGTGCCAGCAGCCCTGTGGGGGGGTGGTTCGATGGCTACACCTTC. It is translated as CASSPVGGWFDGYTF.

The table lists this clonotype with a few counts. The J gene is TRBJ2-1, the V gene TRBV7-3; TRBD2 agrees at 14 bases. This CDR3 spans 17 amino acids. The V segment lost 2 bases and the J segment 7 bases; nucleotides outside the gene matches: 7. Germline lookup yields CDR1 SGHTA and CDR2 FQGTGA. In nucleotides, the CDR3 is TGTGCCAGCAGCTTATACGGGACTAGCGGGAGCCGGAATGAGCAGTTCTTC. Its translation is CASSLYGTSGSRNEQFF.

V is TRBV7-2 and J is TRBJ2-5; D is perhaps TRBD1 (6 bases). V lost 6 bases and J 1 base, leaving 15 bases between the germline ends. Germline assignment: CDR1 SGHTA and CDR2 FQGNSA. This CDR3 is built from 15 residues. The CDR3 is CASRSGQFFQETQYF. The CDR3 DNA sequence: TGTGCCAGCAGATCGGGACAATTTTTCCAAGAGACCCAGTACTTC.

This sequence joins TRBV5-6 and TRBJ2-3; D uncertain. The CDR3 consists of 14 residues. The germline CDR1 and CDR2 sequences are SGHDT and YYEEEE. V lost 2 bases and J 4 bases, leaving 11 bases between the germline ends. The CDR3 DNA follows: TGTGCCAGCAGCTTTTTTATACTACCAGATACGCAGTATTTT. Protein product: CASSFFILPDTQYF.

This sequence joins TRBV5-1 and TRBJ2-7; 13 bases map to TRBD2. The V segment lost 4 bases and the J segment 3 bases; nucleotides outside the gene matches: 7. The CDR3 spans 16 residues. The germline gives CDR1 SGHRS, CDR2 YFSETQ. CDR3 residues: CASSPGTSGTRYEQYF. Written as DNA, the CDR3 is TGCGCCAGCAGCCCCGGGACTAGCGGGACCCGCTACGAGCAGTACTTC.

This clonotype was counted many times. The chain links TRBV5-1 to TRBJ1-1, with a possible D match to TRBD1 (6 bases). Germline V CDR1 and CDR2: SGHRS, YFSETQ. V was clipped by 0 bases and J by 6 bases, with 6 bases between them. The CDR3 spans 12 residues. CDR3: CASSLEGAEAFF. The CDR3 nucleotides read TGCGCCAGCAGCTTGGAGGGGGCTGAAGCTTTCTTT.